These 25 T cell receptor beta chains were sequenced from one sample in a study of blood T cell repertoires in COVID-19. Measured with immunoSEQ multiplex PCR; TCRdb has only the in-frame clones, and not every one. The data contain about 170,000 clones, roughly 85% of them singletons. The sample comprised peripheral blood. The receptors stem from a woman older than 75 with acute or convalescent COVID-19.

The chain couples TRBV19 to TRBJ1-2; no clear D gene. This CDR3 contains 13 residues. With 3 bases removed from V and 4 bases from J, the gap between germline ends came to 9 bases. Germline CDR1 and CDR2: LNHDA and SQIVND (reference sequence). The CDR3 is CASSIGGIYGYTF. CDR3 sequence (DNA): TGTGCCAGTAGTATCGGAGGAATCTATGGCTACACCTTC.

The rearrangement uses TRBV6-2 or TRBV6-3 and TRBJ2-5; 9 bases align to TRBD2. Germline CDR1 reads MNHEY; CDR2 reads SVGEGT. Unmatched junction bases numbered 4, after V lost 4 bases and J lost 1 base. CDR3 length: 15 amino acids. The CDR3 here is CASSSSGEIQETQYF. The CDR3 DNA reads TGTGCCAGCAGTTCTAGCGGGGAGATCCAAGAGACCCAGTACTTC.

This sequence joins TRBV2 and TRBJ1-1; D is perhaps TRBD1 (5 bases). The germline gives CDR1 SNHLY, CDR2 FYNNEI. This CDR3 is built from 14 residues. Trimming pared 7 bases from V and 2 bases from J, leaving 14 bases between. The CDR3 protein is CASTQQATNTEAFF. DNA of the CDR3: TGTGCCAGCACCCAACAGGCAACTAACACTGAAGCTTTCTTT.

This chain connects TRBV25-1 to TRBJ1-2, with TRBD1 matching over 9 bases. Losses at the gene ends were 0 bases for V and 4 bases for J; bases not matched to a gene: 9. CDR3 length: 17 residues. The germline gives CDR1 MGHDK, CDR2 SYGVNS. The CDR3 DNA follows: TGTGCCAGCAGTGAATATGGGGCGGACAGGGGAGGCTATGGCTACACCTTC. It codes for CASSEYGADRGGYGYTF.

DNA of the CDR3: TGTGCCAGCAGCCACCCGTCTATGTTCTCTGGAAACACCATATATTTT. This translates into CASSHPSMFSGNTIYF. The chain combines TRBV7-9 with TRBJ1-3; D remains unclear. Germline CDR1 is SEHNR and CDR2 is FQNEAQ (reference sequence). The CDR3 loop spans 16 amino acids. Trimming removed 5 bases at V and 0 bases at J, with 14 bases between.

This clone was seen a handful of times. The genes are TRBV4-3 and TRBJ2-3; D possibly corresponds to TRBD2 (5 bases). Per the germline V gene, CDR1 is LGHNA and CDR2 is YSLEER. Trimming took off 0 bases at V and 6 bases at J, with 16 bases between the two ends. The CDR3 totals 16 residues. CDR3 sequence reads: CASSQDLGDAGDTQYF. The CDR3 DNA reads as TGCGCCAGCAGCCAAGATTTGGGAGACGCCGGGGATACGCAGTATTTT.

The CDR3 DNA reads TGTGCCAGCAGTTTCCCCGGACAGGACTATGGCTACACCTTC. Its protein product is CASSFPGQDYGYTF. The V call is TRBV28, the J call TRBJ1-2; 7 positions agree with TRBD1. The CDR3 is made up of 14 amino acids. V lost 3 bases and J lost 3; bases outside the gene matches: 4. Germline loops: CDR1 MDHEN, CDR2 SYDVKM.

The chain has TRBV11-3 and TRBJ2-5; 7 positions match TRBD1. Germline loops: CDR1 SGHNT, CDR2 YENEEA. The V segment lost 5 bases and the J segment 5 bases; nucleotides outside the gene matches: 5. This CDR3 is 13 amino acids long. The DNA of the CDR3 is TGTGCCAGCAGCCGACAGGGCGGGGAGACCCAGTACTTC. Its protein is CASSRQGGETQYF.

The chain carries TRBV6-5 and TRBJ1-5, with 8 bases identical to TRBD1. The V gene's germline CDR1 is MNHEY and CDR2 SVGAGI. The length of the CDR3 is 14 residues. Trimming cost V 6 bases and J 6 bases; bases outside gene matches: 7. The CDR3 spells CASRPRDRFQPQHF. The CDR3 DNA sequence: TGTGCCAGCAGACCCCGGGACAGGTTTCAGCCCCAGCATTTT.

This chain connects TRBV20-1 to TRBJ1-1, with D unresolved. The CDR3 length is 11 residues. The germline gives CDR1 DFQATT, CDR2 SNEGSKA (reference sequence). Trimming pared 0 bases from V and 10 bases from J, leaving 9 bases between. The CDR3 sequence: CSARDLRGAFF. The CDR3 DNA follows: TGCAGTGCTAGAGATCTGCGGGGAGCTTTCTTT.

This chain uses TRBV11-2 with TRBJ1-2; no reliable D call. Per the germline V gene, CDR1 is SGHAT and CDR2 is FQNNGV. V lost 0 bases and J lost 2, with 13 bases in between. This CDR3 region has 16 residues. The CDR3 here is CASSLDLGGRNYGYTF. The CDR3 coding sequence is TGTGCCAGCAGCTTAGACTTGGGAGGAAGGAACTATGGCTACACCTTC.

In this sample, this clone turned up a few times. The rearrangement links TRBV4-3 to TRBJ2-2; D is ambiguous. Trimming removed 3 bases at V and 6 bases at J, with 11 bases between. The CDR3 loop spans 14 amino acids. Germline CDR1 is LGHNA and CDR2 is YSLEER. The DNA of the CDR3 is TGCGCCAGCAGCCAGCGCGCCTTGGCCGGGGAGCTGTTTTTT. It specifies CASSQRALAGELFF.

The chain recombines TRBV6-5 with TRBJ2-7; 9 bases fit TRBD1. The CDR3 extends over 15 amino acids. From germline, CDR1 is MNHEY and CDR2 SVGAGI. Trimming at V came to 0 bases and at J to 5 bases, leaving 5 bases not matched to a gene. CDR3 sequence (DNA): TGTGCCAGCAGTTACTCCGGACAGGGGCGGCACGAGCAGTACTTC. It is translated as CASSYSGQGRHEQYF.

The J gene is TRBJ1-3, the V gene TRBV6-5; D is possibly TRBD1 (6 bases). Trimming removed 11 bases at V and 0 bases at J, with 17 bases between. This CDR3 is 15 amino acids long. CDR1 and CDR2 (germline): MNHEY, SVGAGI. The CDR3 nucleotides read TGTGCCGCCAGAGCAGGGACAACCTCTGGAAACACCATATATTTT. It yields the protein CAARAGTTSGNTIYF.

This chain links TRBV5-4 with TRBJ1-2; D gene ambiguous. Germline V CDR1 and CDR2: SGHNT, YYREEE (reference sequence). This CDR3 is 13 amino acids long. Trimming took off 0 bases at V and 5 bases at J, with 8 bases between the two ends. CDR3 in amino acids: CASSLGPGYGYTF. CDR3 nucleotide sequence: TGTGCCAGCAGCTTGGGTCCGGGTTATGGCTACACCTTC.

The chain couples TRBV12-3 or TRBV12-4 to TRBJ1-2, with a possible D match to TRBD1 (5 bases). The ends were cut back, 2 bases at V and 4 bases at J, with 8 bases in the middle. CDR3 size: 13 residues. CDR3 nucleotides: TGTGCCAGCAGTTTAAGGGGTGGCTATGGCTACACCTTC. Encoded protein: CASSLRGGYGYTF.

This clone was counted a few times. The chain combines TRBV5-4 with TRBJ1-1; the D is unclear. Trimming left V 6 bases short and J 0 bases short, with 15 bases between. Germline CDR1 SGHNT, CDR2 YYREEE (reference sequence). The CDR3 contains 15 residues. CDR3 amino acids: CASNQRAEMNTEAFF. The CDR3 DNA reads as TGTGCCAGCAACCAGCGAGCCGAAATGAACACTGAAGCTTTCTTT.

This chain connects TRBV27 to TRBJ1-4, with 10 nucleotides matching TRBD1. This CDR3 contains 15 residues. Germline trimming cut 5 bases from V and 7 bases from J; bases unmatched to any gene: 7. Germline V CDR1 and CDR2: MNHEY, SMNVEV (reference sequence). The DNA of the CDR3 is TGTGCCAGCAGTATCCGACAGGGGGCGCGTGAAAAACTGTTTTTT. Amino acid sequence: CASSIRQGAREKLFF.

The chain joins TRBV6-4 to TRBJ1-1; D gene ambiguous. The V end was cut by 6 bases, the J end by 2 bases, with 10 bases between. This CDR3 comprises 13 residues. In germline, CDR1 is MRHNA, CDR2 SNTAGT. The CDR3 nucleotides are TGTGCCAGCAGGCTAGACGGTAACACTGAAGCTTTCTTT. This encodes CASRLDGNTEAFF.

The chain combines TRBV5-1 with TRBJ2-1; D might be TRBD1 (6 bases). The CDR3 extends over 15 amino acids. Trimming pared 5 bases from V and 5 bases from J, leaving 17 bases between. The germline V gene encodes CDR1 SGHRS and CDR2 YFSETQ. CDR3 loop: CASRNEGHRNNEQFF. In nucleotides, the CDR3 is TGCGCCAGCAGGAATGAGGGACACCGCAACAATGAGCAGTTCTTC.

V and J are TRBV19 and TRBJ2-7; D is perhaps TRBD1 (6 bases). Trimming pared 5 bases from V and 0 bases from J, leaving 14 bases between. This CDR3 has 15 amino acids. Germline-derived CDR1 and CDR2 are LNHDA and SQIVND (reference sequence). CDR3 amino acids: CASSVTGQPSYEQYF. The CDR3 DNA is TGTGCCAGTAGTGTCACGGGACAACCCTCCTACGAGCAGTACTTC. Together with reference TRBV19 and TRBJ2-7, the CDR3 gives the full variable domain: DGGITQSPKYLFRKEGQNVTLSCEQNLNHDAMYWYRQDPGQGLRLIYYSQIVNDFQKGDIAEGYSVSREKKESFPLTVTSAQKNPTAFYLCASSVTGQPSYEQYFGPGTRLTVT.

The rearrangement joins TRBV11-3 to TRBJ1-5; 8 nucleotides match TRBD1. The V segment lost 0 bases and the J segment 3 bases; nucleotides outside the gene matches: 4. Germline V CDR1 and CDR2: SGHNT, YENEEA. CDR3 length: 16 amino acids. The CDR3 DNA reads TGTGCCAGCAGCTTAGATGGGGACAGGAACAATCAGCCCCAGCATTTT. Protein sequence: CASSLDGDRNNQPQHF.

For the CDR3, the DNA is TGCAGCGTTGTGACAGGGGCGGCTAGTCACGAGCAGTACTTC. It specifies CSVVTGAASHEQYF. The rearrangement uses TRBV29-1 and TRBJ2-7; 8 nucleotides align to TRBD1. Germline V lookup: CDR1 SQVTM, CDR2 ANQGSEA. The CDR3 runs to 14 residues. V lost 4 bases and J lost 5; bases outside the gene matches: 10.

The chain uses TRBV28 and TRBJ2-5; TRBD2 might be the D (5 bases). Germline CDR1 reads MDHEN; CDR2 reads SYDVKM. The CDR3 extends over 12 amino acids. Trimming pared 5 bases from V and 5 bases from J, leaving 9 bases between. CDR3 region: CASSAGGETQYF. The CDR3 DNA reads TGTGCCAGCAGTGCGGGTGGCGAGACCCAGTACTTC. Full variable domain (remainder filled in from reference TRBV28 and TRBJ2-5): DVKVTQSSRYLVKRTGEKVFLECVQDMDHENMFWYRQDPGLGLRLIYFSYDVKMKEKGDIPEGYSVSREKKERFSLILESASTNQTSMYLCASSAGGETQYFGPGTRLLVL.

The chain is built from TRBV10-3 and TRBJ1-2, with D uncertain. Germline V lookup: CDR1 ENHRY, CDR2 SYGVKD. The CDR3 has 12 residues. CDR3 coding DNA: TGTGCTACCGACGAGGGCGGTTATGGCTACACCTTC. Translating gives CATDEGGYGYTF.